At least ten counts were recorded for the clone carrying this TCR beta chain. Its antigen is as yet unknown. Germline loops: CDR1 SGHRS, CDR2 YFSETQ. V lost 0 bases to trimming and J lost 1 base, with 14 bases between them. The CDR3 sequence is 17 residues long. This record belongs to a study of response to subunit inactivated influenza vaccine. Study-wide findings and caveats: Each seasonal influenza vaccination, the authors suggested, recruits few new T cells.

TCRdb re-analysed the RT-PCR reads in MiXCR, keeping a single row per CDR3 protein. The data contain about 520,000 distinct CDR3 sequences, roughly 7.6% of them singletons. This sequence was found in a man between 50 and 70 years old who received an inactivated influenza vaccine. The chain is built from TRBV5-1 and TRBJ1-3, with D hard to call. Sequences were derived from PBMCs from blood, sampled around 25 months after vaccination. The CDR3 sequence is CASSLVVPPTSGNTIYF. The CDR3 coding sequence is TGCGCCAGCAGCTTGGTTGTACCGCCTACATCTGGAAACACCATATATTTT. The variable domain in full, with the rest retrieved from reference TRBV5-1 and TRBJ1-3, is KAGVTQTPRYLIKTRGQQVTLSCSPISGHRSVSWYQQTPGQGLQFLFEYFSETQRNKGNFPGRFSGRQFSNSRSEMNVSTLELGDSALYLCASSLVVPPTSGNTIYFGEGSWLTVV.